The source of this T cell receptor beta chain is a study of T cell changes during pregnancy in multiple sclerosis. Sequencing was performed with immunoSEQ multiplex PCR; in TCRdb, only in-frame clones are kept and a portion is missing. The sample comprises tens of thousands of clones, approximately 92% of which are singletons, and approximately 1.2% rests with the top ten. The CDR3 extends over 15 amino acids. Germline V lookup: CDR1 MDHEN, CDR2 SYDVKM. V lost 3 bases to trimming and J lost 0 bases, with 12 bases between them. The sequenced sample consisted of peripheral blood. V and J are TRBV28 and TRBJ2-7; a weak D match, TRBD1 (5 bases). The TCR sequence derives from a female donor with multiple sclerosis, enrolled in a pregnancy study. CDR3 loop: CASSLPGMYSYEQYF. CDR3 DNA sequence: TGTGCCAGCAGTTTGCCAGGGATGTACTCCTACGAGCAGTACTTC.